The sequence of this T cell receptor (beta chain) was determined in a study of blood T cells in healthy people across ages. Overall study results and limits: Higher diversity and more naive CD4+ cells were features of long-lived donors, compared to aged donors. The study could not conclusively compare naive and antigen-experienced cells, given its unsorted PBMCs.

Note on this clonotype: The antigen remains unidentified.

A J-beta primer mix and a sample-barcoded 5' primer were used in a second PCR of about 7 to 12 cycles. TCRdb itself ran the 5' RACE reads through MiXCR, one entry per CDR3 protein. This sample has about 970,000 distinct CDR3 sequences, with 51% found just once. The receptor's source is an older woman in good health. Sample: blood.

The CDR3 loop is CSARLAAYEQYF. CDR3 coding DNA: TGCAGTGCTAGACTAGCCGCCTACGAGCAGTACTTC. The V gene is TRBV20-1, the J gene TRBJ2-7, with D possibly being TRBD2 (5 bases). This CDR3 has 12 amino acids. Looked up from germline, CDR1 is DFQATT and CDR2 is SNEGSKA (reference sequence). The V gene lost 2 bases and the J gene lost 2 bases, with 7 bases spanning the gap.